The entry below gives a single T cell receptor beta chain sequence along with its context. Its antigen is unidentified. CDR1 is SGHTS and CDR2 is YDEGEE in the germline V gene. CDR3 length: 16 amino acids. With 0 bases removed from V and 7 bases from J, the gap between germline ends came to 16 bases. This record belongs to a study of cytomegalovirus exposure and HLA in healthy donors. Findings and caveats of the study: Cytomegalovirus status was reportedly diagnosed by the classifier with high sensitivity and specificity. TCR beta V- and J-gene trimming, according to a later analysis, was linked to a missense DCLRE1C variant. Within an earlier analysis, most TCR beta V segments proved productive either about 87% or about 30% of the time.

60 Vbeta and 13 Jbeta primers were used in PCR. TCRdb keeps only in-frame clones here, not all; method: immunoSEQ multiplex PCR. In the table there are 90,000 to 150,000 clones, 70% to 80% of which are singletons. Sequencing was done on a sample of PBMCs. The V and J genes are TRBV5-8 and TRBJ1-4; D perhaps matches TRBD1 (5 bases). The sequence was collected from a man aged 50-59 years in good health and CMV-seropositive. CDR3 coding DNA: TGTGCCAGCAGCTTGGGCTTGGGGGGAAGCGTTGAAAAACTGTTTTTT. Amino acid sequence: CASSLGLGGSVEKLFF. Using reference TRBV5-8 and TRBJ1-4 for the parts outside the CDR3, the full variable domain is EAGVTQSPTHLIKTRGQQATLRCSPISGHTSVYWYQQALGLGLQFLLWYDEGEERNRGNFPPRFSGRQFPNYSSELNVNALELEDSALYLCASSLGLGGSVEKLFFGSGTQLSVL.